Listed here are 29 T cell receptor beta chains from one sample, sequenced in a study of cytomegalovirus exposure and HLA in healthy donors (dated by TCRdb to about 2017). The receptor library was made with the immunoSEQ multiplex PCR assay. For the multiplex PCR, a mixture combining 60 forward primers for TCR Vbeta segments and 13 reverse primers for TCR Jbeta segments was used. Entries here come from immuneACCESS through TCRdb and include only in-frame sequences with V and J called. Some clones fail to appear in such tables; in the studies checked, an unresolved V gene covers under half of the shortfall, and the cause of the remainder is unknown. This sample holds 150,000 to 200,000 clones; roughly 85% were observed only once. The ten top clones hold over 12% of the sample. Sequenced sample: PBMCs. These receptors were obtained from a man aged 45-60 years in good health and CMV-seropositive.

This clone was observed once. The chain employs TRBV6-5 and TRBJ2-7; possibly TRBD1 for D (5 bases). Germline V lookup: CDR1 MNHEY, CDR2 SVGAGI. V gave up 0 bases and J gave up 2 bases, with 14 bases separating them. The CDR3 extends over 16 amino acids. The chain's CDR3 is CASSYSHRPSPYEQYF. CDR3 sequence (DNA): TGTGCCAGCAGTTACTCGCACAGGCCTTCTCCCTACGAGCAGTACTTC.

This sequence joins TRBV6-1 and TRBJ2-3; TRBD2 aligns across 8 bases. Germline V lookup: CDR1 MNHNS, CDR2 SASEGT. The CDR3 is made up of 14 amino acids. The trim removed 6 bases at V and 14 bases at J, leaving 16 bases unmatched. The chain's CDR3 is CASSSAGERGRGYF. The CDR3 DNA reads as TGTGCCAGCAGCTCCGCCGGGGAGCGGGGGCGGGGGTATTTT.

This clone was seen a handful of times. This chain connects TRBV11-2 to TRBJ1-2, with TRBD1 matching 7 bases. This CDR3 region has 14 residues. Losses at the gene ends were 3 bases for V and 8 bases for J; bases not matched to a gene: 9. Germline CDR1 and CDR2: SGHAT and FQNNGV. CDR3 sequence: CASSFAGQAEGYTF. CDR3 bases: TGTGCCAGCAGCTTCGCAGGACAGGCGGAAGGCTACACCTTC.

The CDR3 spells CASSEVLQGNYGYTF. DNA for the CDR3: TGTGCCAGCAGTGAAGTACTACAGGGTAACTATGGCTACACCTTC. The J gene is TRBJ1-2, the V gene TRBV6-1, with D possibly matching TRBD1 (6 bases). This CDR3 contains 15 residues. The ends were cut back, 1 base at V and 1 base at J, with 10 bases in the middle. Per the germline V gene, CDR1 is MNHNS and CDR2 is SASEGT.

The rearrangement joins TRBV10-2 to TRBJ2-3; 16 bases are shared with TRBD2. Trimming took 3 bases from V and 3 from J; bases not matched to a gene: 6. Germline V gene sequence: CDR1 WSHSY, CDR2 SAAADI. The CDR3 consists of 18 residues. The CDR3 nucleotides are TGCGCCAGCAGTGACTCGGGACTAGCGGGGGGGCAGACAGATACGCAGTATTTT. Encoded protein: CASSDSGLAGGQTDTQYF.

This rearrangement joins TRBV5-1 to TRBJ1-6; 7 positions match TRBD1. There are 20 residues in the CDR3. The ends lost 3 bases at V and 0 bases at J; junction bases unmatched: 15. Germline V gene lookup returns CDR1 SGHRS and CDR2 YFSETQ. CDR3 in DNA: TGCGCCAGCAGCTCACGGACCCCGGGACAGACAAGCTCCTATAATTCACCCCTCCACTTT. Encoded protein: CASSSRTPGQTSSYNSPLHF.

The rearrangement joins TRBV4-2 to TRBJ1-6, with 7 positions matching TRBD1. CDR1 is LGHNA and CDR2 is YNFKEQ in the germline V gene. J lost 6 bases, V lost 3 bases, and 23 bases had no gene match. The CDR3 contains 21 residues. The CDR3, as DNA: TGTGCCAGCAGCCAGGATCTACCGGGACAGATTTTCCAGGGGATTAATTCACCCCTCCACTTT. This codes for CASSQDLPGQIFQGINSPLHF.

The DNA of the CDR3 is TGTGCCAGCAGCTTATCGGGGATCTACGAGCAGTACTTC. Translation: CASSLSGIYEQYF. The chain uses TRBV7-2 and TRBJ2-7; tentatively, D is TRBD2 (5 bases). CDR3 length equals 13 residues. V was cut by 2 bases and J by 3 bases, with 8 bases left in between. Germline-derived CDR1 and CDR2 are SGHTA and FQGNSA.

This chain connects TRBV6-5 to TRBJ1-3; the D is unclear. The CDR3 covers 15 residues. Trimming removed 6 bases at V and 4 bases at J, with 16 bases between. Germline V gives CDR1 MNHEY, CDR2 SVGAGI. CDR3 loop: CASSPLIGAGNTIYF. CDR3 DNA sequence: TGTGCCAGCAGCCCCCTAATCGGTGCAGGAAACACCATATATTTT.

This clone came up a few times. V gene TRBV7-3 combines with J gene TRBJ2-5, with TRBD2 as a possible D gene (7 bases). Trimming pared 2 bases from V and 1 base from J, leaving 11 bases between. Germline V gene sequence: CDR1 SGHTA, CDR2 FQGTGA. CDR3 length equals 15 residues. The CDR3 DNA reads TGTGCCAGCAGCTTAGGCGGGGGCCTCCAAGAGACCCAGTACTTC. This encodes CASSLGGGLQETQYF.

In the case of this clone: The junction differs from germline at one of its ends, possibly a read error. The V call is TRBV6-1, the J call TRBJ2-2; the match to TRBD1 covers 9 bases. The CDR3 is 15 amino acids. Germline values: CDR1 MNHNS, CDR2 SASEGT. This chain's CDR3 is CASSVQGANAGELFF. In DNA, the CDR3 is TGTGCCAGCAGTGTACAGGGGGCGAACGCCGGGGAGCTGTTTTTT.

This clone is a singleton in its sample. The rearrangement joins TRBV5-1 to TRBJ2-1; tentatively, D is TRBD2 (7 bases). The CDR3 contains 15 residues. Looked up from germline, CDR1 is SGHRS and CDR2 is YFSETQ. V was pared by 4 bases and J by 6 bases, with 17 bases between. The CDR3 is CASSPRGGAGNEQFF. The CDR3 bases are TGCGCCAGCAGCCCGAGGGGGGGGGCCGGCAATGAGCAGTTCTTC. Full variable domain (outside the CDR3, taken from reference TRBV5-1 and TRBJ2-1): KAGVTQTPRYLIKTRGQQVTLSCSPISGHRSVSWYQQTPGQGLQFLFEYFSETQRNKGNFPGRFSGRQFSNSRSEMNVSTLELGDSALYLCASSPRGGAGNEQFFGPGTRLTVL.

The gene calls are TRBV4-1 and TRBJ1-2; TRBD1 matches at 9 bases. In germline, CDR1 is MGHRA, CDR2 YSYEKL. J gave up 7 bases and V 5 bases, and 8 bases lay outside the gene matches. The CDR3 totals 14 residues. CDR3 loop: CASSSRTGASGYTF. CDR3 DNA: TGCGCCAGCAGCTCCCGGACAGGGGCTTCTGGCTACACCTTC.

This clone was detected only once. The same CDR3 arises from other DNA sequences in this sample as well. V gene TRBV5-1 combines with J gene TRBJ2-7, with TRBD1 identical over 7 bases. The CDR3 covers 13 residues. The ends lost 4 bases at V and 4 bases at J; junction bases unmatched: 5. Germline CDR1 and CDR2: SGHRS and YFSETQ. The CDR3 is CASSLGQEYEQYF. In DNA form, the CDR3 reads TGCGCCAGCAGCCTAGGACAGGAGTACGAGCAGTACTTC. The full variable domain, rest sourced from reference TRBV5-1 and TRBJ2-7, is KAGVTQTPRYLIKTRGQQVTLSCSPISGHRSVSWYQQTPGQGLQFLFEYFSETQRNKGNFPGRFSGRQFSNSRSEMNVSTLELGDSALYLCASSLGQEYEQYFGPGTRLTVT.

This chain connects TRBV7-2 to TRBJ2-1; D remains ambiguous. Trimming removed 0 bases at V and 7 bases at J, with 7 bases between. Germline values: CDR1 SGHTA, CDR2 FQGNSA. The CDR3 loop spans 13 amino acids. The CDR3 here is CASSLAVENEQFF. The CDR3 DNA reads TGTGCCAGCAGCTTAGCCGTGGAGAATGAGCAGTTCTTC.

J is TRBJ2-3 and V is TRBV7-9, with 9 nucleotides matching TRBD2. The length of the CDR3 is 16 residues. CDR1 is SEHNR, CDR2 FQNEAQ, per germline (reference sequence). V lost 1 base and J lost 1; bases outside the gene matches: 3. This CDR3 is CASSLVSGGRTDTQYF. The CDR3, as DNA: TGTGCCAGCAGCTTAGTTAGCGGGGGCCGCACAGATACGCAGTATTTT.

V gene TRBV19 combines with J gene TRBJ1-1, with TRBD1 as a possible D gene (5 bases). Trimming took 7 bases from V and 0 from J, leaving 18 bases between them. This CDR3 region has 16 residues. In germline, CDR1 is LNHDA, CDR2 SQIVND (reference sequence). CDR3 region: CASKPDRPNLNTEAFF. Here the CDR3 DNA reads TGTGCCAGTAAGCCCGACAGACCCAACTTGAACACTGAAGCTTTCTTT.

CDR3 region: CASSGWTSGEQFF. CDR3 bases: TGTGCCAGCAGTGGATGGACTAGCGGCGAGCAGTTCTTC. This sequence joins TRBV6-5 and TRBJ2-1; 10 bases fit TRBD2. The CDR3 contains 13 residues. Germline V lookup: CDR1 MNHEY, CDR2 SVGAGI. With 5 bases clipped from V and 10 bases from J, the junction kept 5 bases outside the gene matches.

This clone was seen just once. The chain combines TRBV29-1 with TRBJ2-3; D possibly corresponds to TRBD2 (7 bases). CDR1 is SQVTM and CDR2 is ANQGSEA in the germline V gene. The CDR3 spans 14 residues. The ends were cut back, 4 bases at V and 2 bases at J, with 13 bases in the middle. CDR3 in amino acids: CSVVRGLLTDTQYF. The CDR3 region has the DNA TGCAGCGTTGTGCGGGGGCTCCTCACAGATACGCAGTATTTT.

The chain carries TRBV6-1 and TRBJ1-5; D uncertain. The germline CDR1 and CDR2 sequences are MNHNS and SASEGT. The CDR3 runs to 14 residues. The ends were cut back, 3 bases at V and 2 bases at J, with 8 bases in the middle. CDR3 DNA sequence: TGTGCCAGCAGTGACCCTCCGGGCAATCAGCCCCAGCATTTT. Its protein is CASSDPPGNQPQHF.

This clone appeared once. The J gene is TRBJ1-1, the V gene TRBV6-6, with 9 bases matching TRBD1. This CDR3 has 13 residues. J lost 1 base, V lost 6 bases, and 0 bases had no gene match. Germline assignment: CDR1 MNHNY and CDR2 SVGAGI (reference sequence). The CDR3 DNA sequence: TGTGCCAGCAGGGACAGGGGGAACACTGAAGCTTTCTTT. Translation gives CASRDRGNTEAFF.

The rearrangement uses TRBV4-3 and TRBJ1-5; tentative D call: TRBD1 (5 bases). V was pared by 4 bases and J by 4 bases, with 14 bases between. Germline CDR1 and CDR2: LGHNA and YSLEER. This CDR3 contains 15 residues. This CDR3 is CASSLRTGGNQPQHF. For the CDR3, the DNA is TGCGCCAGCAGCCTCCGAACGGGGGGGAATCAGCCCCAGCATTTT.

The V and J genes are TRBV10-1 and TRBJ1-1; D remains unclear. The germline V and J ends were trimmed by 4 bases and 5 bases, with 11 bases remaining between them. Per germline, CDR1 WNHNN and CDR2 SYGVQD (reference sequence). The CDR3 contains 13 residues. The CDR3 DNA is TGCGCCAGCAGTGTCGGACTTGGGACTGAAGCTTTCTTT. Translated: CASSVGLGTEAFF.

This clone was detected once. The gene calls are TRBV29-1 and TRBJ2-7; the match to TRBD1 covers 7 bases. V lost 0 bases to trimming and J lost 3 bases; unmatched junction nucleotides: 8. Germline assignment: CDR1 SQVTM and CDR2 ANQGSEA. The CDR3 has 15 amino acids. The CDR3 nucleotides are TGCAGCGTTGAAGATCCGACGACAGGGCTCTACGAGCAGTACTTC. Amino acids: CSVEDPTTGLYEQYF.

This chain uses TRBV11-2 with TRBJ2-7; TRBD2 aligns across 8 bases. The CDR3 runs 15 residues. Germline V gives CDR1 SGHAT, CDR2 FQNNGV. V dropped 5 bases and J dropped 0; count of bases not matched to a gene: 6. The CDR3 nucleotides read TGTGCCAGCAGCCTGGAGCGGGGGCGCTCCTACGAGCAGTACTTC. Amino acids: CASSLERGRSYEQYF.

This clone was seen just once. V is TRBV4-3 and J is TRBJ1-2, with D possibly TRBD1 on 6 matching bases. V gave up 0 bases and J gave up 3 bases, with 11 bases separating them. Germline assignment: CDR1 LGHNA and CDR2 YSLEER. The CDR3 spans 15 residues. The CDR3 loop is CASSQDRTVYYGYTF. CDR3 nucleotides: TGCGCCAGCAGCCAAGATAGGACAGTCTACTATGGCTACACCTTC.

This sequence joins TRBV9 and TRBJ2-5; TRBD2 is a possible D gene (6 bases). Germline V gene data show CDR1 as SGDLS and CDR2 as YYNGEE. Trimming shortened V by 3 bases and J by 2 bases, and 14 bases separated the two germline ends. CDR3 length: 15 amino acids. The CDR3 sequence is CASSARDLVQETQYF. In nucleotides, the CDR3 is TGTGCCAGCAGCGCCCGGGACTTAGTTCAAGAGACCCAGTACTTC.

V gene TRBV7-9 combines with J gene TRBJ2-5; 9 positions agree with TRBD1. Trimming removed 4 bases from V and 8 bases from J; junction bases left unmatched: 5. Germline V lookup: CDR1 SEHNR, CDR2 FQNEAQ (reference sequence). This CDR3 spans 13 amino acids. CDR3 sequence reads: CASSSDRGNTQYF. The DNA for the CDR3 is TGTGCCAGCAGCTCGGACAGGGGTAATACCCAGTACTTC. Filled out from reference TRBV7-9 and TRBJ2-5, the complete variable domain reads DTGVSQNPRHKITKRGQNVTFRCDPISEHNRLYWYRQTLGQGPEFLTYFQNEAQLEKSRLLSDRFSAERPKGSFSTLEIQRTEQGDSAMYLCASSSDRGNTQYFGPGTRLLVL.

This chain links TRBV7-8 with TRBJ2-5, with a weak D call TRBD1 (5 bases). V lost 5 bases, J lost 2 bases, and 12 bases lay in between. The CDR3 covers 14 residues. Germline V gene data show CDR1 as SGHVS and CDR2 as FQNEAQ. For the CDR3, the DNA is TGTGCCAGCAGCGCACCGAGACAGCAAGAGACCCAGTACTTC. Encoded protein: CASSAPRQQETQYF.